One and the same sample provided the 20 T cell receptor beta chains below, sequenced in a study of shared clonotypes between healthy human individuals. Produced via immunoSEQ multiplex PCR; TCRdb's table is partial and in-frame only. The data hold about 1.5 million clones, with about 98% observed a single time. The sample taken for sequencing was naive CD4+ T cells sorted from blood. Subset here: CD45RA+ positively selected. All receptors derive from a man between 25 and 39 years old in good health.

The genes are TRBV5-6 and TRBJ2-1, with TRBD1 identical over 9 bases. V shed 2 bases and J 13 bases; nucleotides not matched to a gene: 4. The CDR3 is 12 amino acids. Per the germline V gene, CDR1 is SGHDT and CDR2 is YYEEEE. The CDR3 region has the DNA TGTGCCAGCAGCTTTCCGACAGGGGGACAGTTCTTC. This encodes CASSFPTGGQFF.

This clone was counted once. This chain links TRBV19 with TRBJ2-7; 10 bases match TRBD1. Trimming at V came to 6 bases and at J to 7 bases, leaving 6 bases not matched to a gene. CDR3 size: 13 residues. Germline CDR1 is LNHDA and CDR2 is SQIVND (reference sequence). The CDR3 here is CASSRQGAWEQYF. The DNA of the CDR3 is TGTGCCAGTAGCAGACAGGGGGCATGGGAGCAGTACTTC.

The chain couples TRBV7-9 to TRBJ2-5; D possibly corresponds to TRBD2 (5 bases). V was shortened by 0 bases and J by 5 bases, with 10 bases between the two germline ends. The CDR3 spans 14 residues. Germline loops: CDR1 SEHNR, CDR2 FQNEAQ (reference sequence). This CDR3 is CASSLAGVPETQYF. CDR3 coding DNA: TGTGCCAGCAGCTTAGCGGGAGTTCCGGAGACCCAGTACTTC. The entire variable domain, with the rest obtained from reference TRBV7-9 and TRBJ2-5, is as follows: DTGVSQNPRHKITKRGQNVTFRCDPISEHNRLYWYRQTLGQGPEFLTYFQNEAQLEKSRLLSDRFSAERPKGSFSTLEIQRTEQGDSAMYLCASSLAGVPETQYFGPGTRLLVL.

The V call is TRBV18, the J call TRBJ2-4; the D is unclear. Trimming cost V 3 bases and J 8 bases, with 14 bases left between them. Germline V CDR1 and CDR2: KGHSH, LQKENI. The CDR3 has 14 residues. In DNA form, the CDR3 reads TGTGCCAGCTCACCCGACCCCGGTTTGTACATTCAGTACTTC. Protein product: CASSPDPGLYIQYF.

This clone was seen only once. DNA for the CDR3: TGTGCCAGCAGCGAGAACCCAGGCGACTATGGCTACACCTTC. Protein sequence: CASSENPGDYGYTF. This chain links TRBV11-2 with TRBJ1-2; D unresolved. Germline V CDR1 and CDR2: SGHAT, FQNNGV. The CDR3 extends over 14 amino acids. Trimming removed 5 bases from V and 3 bases from J, with 13 bases in between.

On this clone: Other DNA sequences of this sample code for an identical CDR3. J is TRBJ2-2 and V is TRBV5-1; the D is unclear. Germline lookup yields CDR1 SGHRS and CDR2 YFSETQ. V was trimmed by 3 bases and J by 1 base, leaving 7 bases between them. The CDR3 is 14 residues long. CDR3 nucleotide sequence: TGCGCCAGCAGCTCGCGACAGAACACCGGGGAGCTGTTTTTT. Protein: CASSSRQNTGELFF.

The chain has TRBV14 and TRBJ1-1; no clear D gene. V gave up 1 base and J gave up 9 bases, with 12 bases separating them. The germline V gene has CDR1 SGHDN and CDR2 FVKESK. The CDR3 consists of 13 residues. In DNA, the CDR3 is TGTGCCAGCAGCCAAGGTACCCCCACGAAAGCTTTCTTT. The encoded protein is CASSQGTPTKAFF.

This chain uses TRBV20-1 with TRBJ2-5; perhaps TRBD2 as D (6 bases). The germline gives CDR1 DFQATT, CDR2 SNEGSKA (reference sequence). Trimming took off 8 bases at V and 5 bases at J, with 12 bases between the two ends. There are 11 residues in the CDR3. In DNA form, the CDR3 reads TGCAGTTTGGAGGGCGCGGAGACCCAGTACTTC. It specifies CSLEGAETQYF.

The chain has TRBV11-1 and TRBJ2-3; the match to TRBD2 covers 8 bases. There are 14 residues in the CDR3. Germline loops: CDR1 SGHAT, CDR2 FQDESV (reference sequence). V gave up 5 bases and J gave up 14 bases; unmatched junction bases: 15. The CDR3 spells CASSPFGGTRFVYF. In DNA form, the CDR3 reads TGTGCCAGCAGCCCATTTGGGGGGACTAGGTTCGTGTATTTT.

The chain carries TRBV6-1 and TRBJ2-1; 7 bases fit TRBD1. Germline-derived CDR1 and CDR2 are MNHNS and SASEGT. V lost 10 bases, J lost 2 bases, and 5 bases stayed unmatched. This CDR3 spans 13 amino acids. CDR3 in amino acids: CATLTGAYNEQFF. The CDR3 DNA follows: TGTGCCACCTTAACAGGGGCCTACAATGAGCAGTTCTTC.

This sequence joins TRBV19 and TRBJ1-1, with a tentative D call TRBD1 (6 bases). The CDR3 consists of 12 residues. Germline CDR1 is LNHDA and CDR2 is SQIVND (reference sequence). Trimming shortened V by 4 bases and J by 5 bases, and 8 bases separated the two germline ends. The CDR3 loop reads CASSKTGTEAFF. As DNA, the CDR3 is TGTGCCAGTAGTAAGACAGGAACTGAAGCTTTCTTT.

The genes are TRBV6-6 and TRBJ1-1, with unresolved D. Germline V gene data show CDR1 as MNHNY and CDR2 as SVGAGI (reference sequence). The ends were cut back, 6 bases at V and 7 bases at J, with 12 bases in the middle. The CDR3 contains 12 residues. The CDR3 DNA is TGTGCCAGCAGCAGGCCGACCATTGAAGCTTTCTTT. This gives the protein CASSRPTIEAFF.

The chain joins TRBV19 to TRBJ2-3; TRBD1 matches 8 bases. CDR3 length equals 14 residues. V lost 8 bases, J lost 1 base, and 5 bases stayed unmatched. Germline CDR1 is LNHDA and CDR2 is SQIVND (reference sequence). The CDR3 loop is CASRQGARTDTQYF. The DNA for the CDR3 is TGTGCCAGTCGGCAGGGGGCCCGCACAGATACGCAGTATTTT. Full variable domain (missing parts from reference TRBV19 and TRBJ2-3): DGGITQSPKYLFRKEGQNVTLSCEQNLNHDAMYWYRQDPGQGLRLIYYSQIVNDFQKGDIAEGYSVSREKKESFPLTVTSAQKNPTAFYLCASRQGARTDTQYFGPGTRLTVL.

This chain uses TRBV28 with TRBJ2-7; D gene unclear. This CDR3 contains 15 residues. From germline, CDR1 is MDHEN and CDR2 SYDVKM. Trimming shortened V by 5 bases and J by 0 bases, and 14 bases separated the two germline ends. The CDR3 spells CASSPLVGFSYEQYF. In DNA, the CDR3 is TGTGCCAGCAGTCCCCTCGTTGGATTCTCCTACGAGCAGTACTTC.

The V and J genes are TRBV6-1 and TRBJ2-1; TRBD2 matches 8 bases. Germline V gives CDR1 MNHNS, CDR2 SASEGT. The CDR3 contains 15 residues. The ends lost 4 bases at V and 2 bases at J; junction bases unmatched: 4. CDR3 region: CASSVAAGAYNEQFF. The CDR3, as DNA: TGTGCCAGCAGTGTAGCAGCGGGGGCCTACAATGAGCAGTTCTTC.

The V and J genes are TRBV11-3 and TRBJ2-7; the match to TRBD2 covers 7 bases. The CDR3 contains 13 residues. V lost 3 bases, J lost 7 bases, and 6 bases stayed unmatched. Per germline, CDR1 SGHNT and CDR2 YENEEA. The CDR3 bases are TGTGCCAGCAGCTTTTTGGTGGGAGGGGAGCAGTACTTC. This encodes CASSFLVGGEQYF.

V gene TRBV18 combines with J gene TRBJ2-1, with 9 nucleotides matching TRBD1. V shed 3 bases and J 14 bases; nucleotides not matched to a gene: 14. The CDR3 length is 15 residues. CDR1 is KGHSH and CDR2 is LQKENI in the germline V gene. The CDR3 DNA sequence: TGTGCCAGCTCACCGGGCTTACTACAGGGGGCCTTGGAGTTCTTC. Its translation: CASSPGLLQGALEFF.

Comments on this clone: Additional DNA sequences in this sample encode the identical CDR3. This chain joins TRBV5-1 and TRBJ1-1; 9 positions agree with TRBD1. This CDR3 region has 14 residues. Trimming at V came to 4 bases and at J to 5 bases, leaving 6 bases not matched to a gene. Germline loops: CDR1 SGHRS, CDR2 YFSETQ. This CDR3 is CASSAQTGGTEAFF. In DNA form, the CDR3 reads TGCGCCAGCAGCGCCCAGACAGGGGGTACTGAAGCTTTCTTT.

The V and J genes are TRBV18 and TRBJ2-2, with TRBD2 as a possible D gene (6 bases). CDR1 KGHSH and CDR2 LQKENI come from the germline V gene. This CDR3 is built from 16 residues. Trimming stripped 3 bases from V and 5 bases from J, with 16 bases between. CDR3 sequence (DNA): TGTGCCAGCTCACCGGGGATGGAGGGGCGAACCGGGGAGCTGTTTTTT. Protein sequence: CASSPGMEGRTGELFF.

Only one count was recorded for this clone. A read error may produce the germline difference seen at one junction end. V and J are TRBV7-7 and TRBJ2-1, with D tentatively TRBD2 (6 bases). The CDR3 has 13 amino acids. Germline-derived CDR1 and CDR2 are SSHAT and FNYEAQ (reference sequence). CDR3 sequence (DNA): TGTGCTAGCAGGGACTGGGGCTCCAATGAGCAGTTCTTC. Translating gives CASRDWGSNEQFF.